This is a list of T cell receptor beta chains from one sample in a study of T cells in Graves' hyperthyroidism and ophthalmopathy. TCRdb redid the calling of the multiplex PCR reads with MiXCR, one entry per CDR3 protein. The sample yields a few hundred thousand distinct CDR3 sequences, about 16% seen once. Material: blood. Source of these receptors: a woman in her twenties or thirties with Graves' ophthalmopathy. CDR3s include the opening cysteine and the closing phenylalanine or tryptophan. D genes are given only for firm matches. Size values are once, few and many counts, or a class for expanded clones, and some rows have none.

j_call v_call d_call clone_size cdr3_nt cdr3_aa
TRBJ2-3 TRBV20-1 NA NA TGCAGTGCTGACCCTCCGGGACCAGGAGATACGCAGTATTTT CSADPPGPGDTQYF
TRBJ2-7 TRBV7-2 NA many TGTGCCAGCAGCTTAGAACAGGGTAGCCACGAGCAGTACTTC CASSLEQGSHEQYF
TRBJ2-3 TRBV27 TRBD2 few TGTGCCAGCAGTTTCTCGACTAGCGGGAGTAGGGATACGCAGTATTTT CASSFSTSGSRDTQYF
TRBJ1-1 TRBV6-5 NA few TGTGCCAGCAGTTACTCGACCGGGGACGAAGCTTTCTTT CASSYSTGDEAFF
TRBJ2-7 TRBV2 TRBD1 many TGTGCCAGCAGTGAGAGGACAGGCGCCATGAGCTCCTACGAGCAGTACTTC CASSERTGAMSSYEQYF
TRBJ2-1 TRBV6-1 TRBD2 few TGTGCCAGCAGATCAGCTAGCGGGACAAACTACAATGAGCAGTTCTTC CASRSASGTNYNEQFF
TRBJ2-7 TRBV29-1 TRBD1 few TGCAGCGTTGCACCGACAGGGGGTACCTACGAGCAGTACTTC CSVAPTGGTYEQYF
TRBJ2-2 TRBV7-8 NA many TGTGCCAGCAGAACTAATGGACGGGGGCCGAACACCGGGGAGCTGTTTTTT CASRTNGRGPNTGELFF
TRBJ2-5 TRBV3-1 TRBD2 few TGTGCCAGCAGCCAAGTCGTGGGGGGGACTAGCGGGAGTCAAGAGACCCAGTACTTC CASSQVVGGTSGSQETQYF
TRBJ2-7 TRBV2 NA NA TGTGCCAGCAGTGAGGGGGATGGGCAGTACTTC CASSEGDGQYF
TRBJ1-3 TRBV4-1 NA NA TGCGCCAGCAGCCAGTCCGCAACACCCAGCTCTGGAAACACCATATATTTT CASSQSATPSSGNTIYF
TRBJ1-1 TRBV3-1 NA NA TGTGCCGGCAGCCCGAGGGGGACTTTGAACACTGAAGCTTTCTTT CAGSPRGTLNTEAFF
TRBJ2-6 TRBV30 NA few TGTGCCTGGGACGGAGGTTGGAGCTCTGGGGCCAACGTCCTGACTTTC CAWDGGWSSGANVLTF
TRBJ1-1 TRBV7-9 TRBD1 many TGTGCCAGCAGCTTATTCGGACAGGGATTGAACACTGAAGCTTTCTTT CASSLFGQGLNTEAFF
TRBJ2-7 TRBV12-3/TRBV12-4 NA many TGTGCCAGCAGTTTAGATAATAGGGACGAGCAGTACTTC CASSLDNRDEQYF
TRBJ2-1 TRBV27 TRBD2 many TGTGCCAGCAGTTTCCGGGTAGCGGGAGCCCACAATGAGCAGTTCTTC CASSFRVAGAHNEQFF
TRBJ2-7 TRBV7-9 TRBD2 few TGTGCCAGCAGCTTAACCGTGACTAGCGGCAGCTACGAGCAGTACTTC CASSLTVTSGSYEQYF
TRBJ2-5 TRBV11-1 NA many TGTGCCAGCAGCTTGTCGCCCGGCAGCCAAGAGACCCAGTACTTC CASSLSPGSQETQYF
TRBJ2-3 TRBV20-1 TRBD2 NA TGCAGTGCTCTTCCAGCGGGAGTCAAAGGGGAGCAGGAATGGGATACGCAGTATTTT CSALPAGVKGEQEWDTQYF
TRBJ1-5 TRBV20-1 TRBD1 few TGCAGTGCTTCCGGGACAGGCAATCAGCCCCAGCATTTT CSASGTGNQPQHF
TRBJ1-2 TRBV12-5 NA NA TGTGCTAGTGGTTTGTACGGTTCTTCTAACTATGGCTACACCTTC CASGLYGSSNYGYTF
TRBJ2-2 TRBV5-6 TRBD2 NA TGTGCCAGCAGCTTGGGGGGGGTGACTAGCGCATACACCGGGGAGCTGTTTTTT CASSLGGVTSAYTGELFF
TRBJ1-6 TRBV3-1 NA NA TGTGCCAGCAGCCAAGAGATGTTGTGGACGGAAGATAATTCACCCCTCCACTTT CASSQEMLWTEDNSPLHF
TRBJ1-2 TRBV20-1 NA NA TGCAGTGCCAGAGGGGGGGGCGTTATCTATGGCTACACCTTC CSARGGGVIYGYTF
TRBJ1-2 TRBV7-2 NA NA TGTGCCAGCAGCTTATTTATAGGGGACTACCCCTTC CASSLFIGDYPF
TRBJ2-1 TRBV6-1 TRBD2 few TGTGCCAGTTTTTCTAGCGGGAGGGGATACAATGAGCAGTTCTTC CASFSSGRGYNEQFF
TRBJ2-3 TRBV29-1 TRBD1 many TGCAGCGTTGGCGCCGACAGGGCCACAGATACGCAGTATTTT CSVGADRATDTQYF
TRBJ2-1 TRBV2 TRBD2 many TGTGCCAGCAGTCCTCGGGGGACTAGCGGGTGGAATGAGCAGTTCTTC CASSPRGTSGWNEQFF
TRBJ1-1 TRBV5-1 TRBD1 few TGCGCCAGCAGCTTGGAGCCATCCGGGACAGCCAACACTGAAGCTTTCTTT CASSLEPSGTANTEAFF
TRBJ2-5 TRBV29-1 TRBD2 NA TGCAGCCTAACCATAAGCGGGGCGAAGAGTACCCAGTACTTC CSLTISGAKSTQYF
TRBJ2-1 TRBV6-1 NA many TGTGCCAGCAGTCCCCTTGCCGGTTTAACCAATGAGCAGTTCTTC CASSPLAGLTNEQFF
TRBJ2-3 TRBV5-6 NA many TGTGCCAGCAGGTCCCCAGGGTCCACAGATACGCAGTATTTT CASRSPGSTDTQYF
TRBJ1-1 TRBV28 NA few TGTGCCAGCACTCTATGGCAGTACACTGAAGCTTTCTTT CASTLWQYTEAFF
TRBJ2-3 TRBV20-1 NA many TGCAGTTCCCTAAGACGGAGGGTCACAGATACGCAGTATTTT CSSLRRRVTDTQYF
TRBJ2-3 TRBV4-3 NA many TGCGCCAGCAACCTAGATCTGCTGGGGGATACGCAGTATTTT CASNLDLLGDTQYF
TRBJ2-2 TRBV20-1 NA many TGCAGTGCTAGAGTGGGGAACACCGGGGAGCTGTTTTTT CSARVGNTGELFF
TRBJ2-1 TRBV7-3 TRBD2 few TGTGCCAGCAGCCCTGGGGGGGGACTAGCGGGCTCCTACAATGAGCAGTTCTTC CASSPGGGLAGSYNEQFF
TRBJ1-5 TRBV6-2/TRBV6-3 NA NA TGTGCCAGCGGACCCCAAATGGGGGTATTCGGTAGCAATCAGCCCCAGCATTTT CASGPQMGVFGSNQPQHF
TRBJ2-5 TRBV10-3 TRBD2 NA TGTGCCATCAGTGATCTGAGACTGGCGGGAGCACCCAAGGAGACCCAGTACTTC CAISDLRLAGAPKETQYF
TRBJ2-7 TRBV2 TRBD2 many TGTGCCAGCACCGAGGAGCTAGCGGGTGCGTCATGGGAGCAGTACTTC CASTEELAGASWEQYF
TRBJ1-4 TRBV29-1 TRBD1 NA TGCAGCGTTGACTTCAGGGGGGCTGGGGAAAAACTGTTTTTT CSVDFRGAGEKLFF
TRBJ2-3 TRBV28 TRBD2 many TGTGCCAGCAGTTTTCGGGGCGGGAGGACCACAGATACGCAGTATTTT CASSFRGGRTTDTQYF
TRBJ2-7 TRBV29-1 NA many TGCAGCGTTGAAGGGGTGGACATTCCCTACGAGCAGTACTTC CSVEGVDIPYEQYF
TRBJ2-5 TRBV28 NA NA TGTGCCAGCAGGCACCGGGGAGGTGAGACCCAGTACTTC CASRHRGGETQYF
TRBJ1-1 TRBV12-3/TRBV12-4 TRBD1 NA TGTGCCAGCAGTTCGGACAGGGGGCAGGCTTTCTTT CASSSDRGQAFF
TRBJ1-5 TRBV18 NA many TGTGCCAGCTCACCGGACAGAAAAGGCAATCAGCCCCAGCATTTT CASSPDRKGNQPQHF
TRBJ2-2 TRBV28 NA many TGTGCCAGCAGTTTACGCGCCGGGGAGCTGTTTTTT CASSLRAGELFF
TRBJ1-2 TRBV29-1 NA NA TGCAGCGTTGACAGCTCTTACTATGGCTACACCTTC CSVDSSYYGYTF
TRBJ1-1 TRBV28 NA many TGTGCCAGCAGTAACTACAGGAGCACGGGTGAAGCTTTCTTT CASSNYRSTGEAFF
TRBJ2-7 TRBV30 NA NA TGTGCCTGCACCGGGACATTAGCCTACGAGCAGTACTTC CACTGTLAYEQYF
TRBJ2-1 TRBV20-1 NA NA TGCAGTGCTAGATTCCGGCTAGCACGCGTTGGGAATGAGCAGTTCTTC CSARFRLARVGNEQFF
TRBJ1-6 TRBV7-2 TRBD1 few TGTGCCAGCAGCTTTGAGGGACAGGGTAATTCACCCCTCCACTTT CASSFEGQGNSPLHF
TRBJ1-1 TRBV7-8 NA NA TGTGCCAGCAGCTTATTCGACCGTTTGAACACTGAAGCTTTCTTT CASSLFDRLNTEAFF
TRBJ2-1 TRBV19 NA few TGTGCCAGTAGTATCTACCCGGGTCTGGGGGCTGAGCAGTTCTTC CASSIYPGLGAEQFF
TRBJ2-7 TRBV12-3/TRBV12-4 TRBD2 NA TGTGCCAGCAGGCTAGCGGGAGGGTATGGCGAGCAGTACTTC CASRLAGGYGEQYF